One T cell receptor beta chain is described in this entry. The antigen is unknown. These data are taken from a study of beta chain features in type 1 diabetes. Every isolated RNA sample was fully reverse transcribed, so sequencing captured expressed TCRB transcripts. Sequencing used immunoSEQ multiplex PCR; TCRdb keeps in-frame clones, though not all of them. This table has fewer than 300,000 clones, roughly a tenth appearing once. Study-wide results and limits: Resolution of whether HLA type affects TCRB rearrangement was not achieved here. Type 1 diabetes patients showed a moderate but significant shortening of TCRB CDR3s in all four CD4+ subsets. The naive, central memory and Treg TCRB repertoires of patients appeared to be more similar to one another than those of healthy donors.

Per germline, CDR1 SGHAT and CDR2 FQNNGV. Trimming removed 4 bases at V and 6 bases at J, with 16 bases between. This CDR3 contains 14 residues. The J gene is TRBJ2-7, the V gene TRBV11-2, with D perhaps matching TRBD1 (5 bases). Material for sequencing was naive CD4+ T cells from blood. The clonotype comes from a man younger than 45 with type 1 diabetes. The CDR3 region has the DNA TGTGCCAGCAGCTCGACCCTAGGGGCAGGCGAGCAGTACTTC. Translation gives CASSSTLGAGEQYF.